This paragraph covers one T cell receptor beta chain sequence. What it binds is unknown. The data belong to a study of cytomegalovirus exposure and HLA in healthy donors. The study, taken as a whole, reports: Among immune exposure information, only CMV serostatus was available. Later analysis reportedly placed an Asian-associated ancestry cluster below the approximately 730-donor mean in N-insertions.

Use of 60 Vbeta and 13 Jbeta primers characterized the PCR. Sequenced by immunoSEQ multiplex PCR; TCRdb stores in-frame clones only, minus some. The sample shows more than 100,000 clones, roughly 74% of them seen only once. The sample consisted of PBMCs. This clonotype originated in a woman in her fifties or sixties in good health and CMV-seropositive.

For the CDR3, the DNA is TGTGCCAGCTCACCTCTACCGAGCTCCTACAATGAGCAGTTCTTC. Translated, it gives CASSPLPSSYNEQFF. The J gene is TRBJ2-1, the V gene TRBV18; D unclear. The CDR3 totals 15 residues. Trimming pared 3 bases from V and 0 bases from J, leaving 9 bases between. CDR1 and CDR2 (germline): KGHSH, LQKENI.